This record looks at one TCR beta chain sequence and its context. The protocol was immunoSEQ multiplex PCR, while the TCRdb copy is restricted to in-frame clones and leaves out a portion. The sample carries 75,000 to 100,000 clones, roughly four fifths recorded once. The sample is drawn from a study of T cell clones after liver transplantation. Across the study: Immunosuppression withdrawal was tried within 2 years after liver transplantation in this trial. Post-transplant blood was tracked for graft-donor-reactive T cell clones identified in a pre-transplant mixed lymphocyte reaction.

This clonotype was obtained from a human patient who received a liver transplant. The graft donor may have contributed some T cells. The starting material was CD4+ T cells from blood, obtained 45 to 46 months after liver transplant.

The CDR3 loop reads CATGGARRYEQYF. As DNA, the CDR3 is TGTGCCACCGGGGGGGCTAGACGCTACGAGCAGTACTTC. The chain is built from TRBV15 and TRBJ2-7; D might be TRBD2 (7 bases). The germline V and J ends were trimmed by 8 bases and 3 bases, with 14 bases remaining between them. Looked up from germline, CDR1 is LNHNV and CDR2 is YYDKDF (reference sequence). The CDR3 totals 13 residues.